The 9 T cell receptor beta chains below were found in one sample sequenced in a study of T cell repertoires in cytomegalovirus infection. TCRdb reprocessed the reads via MiXCR and lists one record per CDR3 protein. The data contain 370,000 or so distinct CDR3 sequences, about 35% of them seen just once; the ten biggest clones take up roughly 14%. No antigens are known for them. Sequences were derived from cultured PBMCs, sampled from culture after CMV antigen stimulation. These receptors all come from a human donor in good health (CMV status not recorded). Some clones in this sample may be carry-over from other donors' samples.

The chain combines TRBV12-3 or TRBV12-4 with TRBJ2-2; 8 bases match TRBD2. The V segment lost 6 bases and the J segment 4 bases; nucleotides outside the gene matches: 10. The CDR3 contains 16 residues. The chain's CDR3 is CASSPAGRERTGELFF. The CDR3 DNA follows: TGTGCCAGCAGCCCGGCCGGGAGGGAGCGCACCGGGGAGCTGTTTTTT.

This clonotype showed up many times. The V gene is TRBV7-2, the J gene TRBJ2-3; D is tentatively TRBD1 or TRBD2 (5 bases each). CDR3 length equals 13 residues. Trimming pared 5 bases from V and 6 bases from J, leaving 12 bases between. The germline V gene has CDR1 SGHTA and CDR2 FQGNSA. CDR3 nucleotides: TGTGCCAGCAGCCCGTCGTGGGGGGATACGCAGTATTTT. Protein product: CASSPSWGDTQYF.

V and J are TRBV4-3 and TRBJ2-4; 9 bases are a match to TRBD1. V shed 5 bases, J shed 3 bases, and the junction held 17 bases outside the gene matches. CDR1 is LGHNA and CDR2 is YSLEER in the germline V gene. The length of the CDR3 is 19 residues. In DNA form, the CDR3 reads TGCGCCAGCAGCTACAGGGGGCTAGGACGGGATGAGGACAAAAACATTCAGTACTTC. Its protein product is CASSYRGLGRDEDKNIQYF.

The V call is TRBV29-1, the J call TRBJ2-1; 14 positions match TRBD2. This CDR3 contains 14 residues. With V trimmed by 4 bases and J by 7 bases, 3 bases remained unmatched. Germline V CDR1 and CDR2: SQVTM, ANQGSEA. The CDR3, as DNA: TGCAGCGTTGGGGGACTAGCGGGAGCAAATGAGCAGTTCTTC. The encoded protein is CSVGGLAGANEQFF.

The chain uses TRBV6-5 and TRBJ1-5; D ambiguous. The CDR3 runs to 13 residues. Germline CDR1 and CDR2: MNHEY and SVGAGI. Trimming pared 2 bases from V and 4 bases from J, leaving 6 bases between. The CDR3 sequence is CASSYVENQPQHF. The CDR3, as DNA: TGTGCCAGCAGTTACGTGGAGAATCAGCCCCAGCATTTT.

This sequence joins TRBV12-3 or TRBV12-4 and TRBJ1-6; TRBD1 matches 8 bases. The CDR3 has 17 amino acids. V lost 6 bases to trimming and J lost 3 bases; unmatched junction nucleotides: 10. The CDR3 DNA reads as TGTGCCAGCAGCCTGGGACAGGACACCTACTATAATTCACCCCTCCACTTT. Translation gives CASSLGQDTYYNSPLHF.

The chain joins TRBV19 to TRBJ1-1, with D possibly TRBD1 on 5 matching bases. The germline V gene encodes CDR1 LNHDA and CDR2 SQIVND (reference sequence). The length of the CDR3 is 14 residues. Trimming cost V 7 bases and J 0 bases, with 12 bases left between them. The CDR3 sequence: CASMQGAMNTEAFF. The CDR3 coding sequence is TGTGCCAGTATGCAGGGAGCTATGAACACTGAAGCTTTCTTT.

This clonotype has just a few counts. The chain couples TRBV27 to TRBJ2-3; D may correspond to TRBD1 or TRBD2 (5 bases each). The germline V gene encodes CDR1 MNHEY and CDR2 SMNVEV (reference sequence). The CDR3 has 16 amino acids. Trimming took off 6 bases at V and 2 bases at J, with 18 bases between the two ends. The CDR3 loop reads CASRALPGRDTDTQYF. Here the CDR3 DNA reads TGTGCCAGCAGAGCCCTCCCGGGACGAGACACAGATACGCAGTATTTT.

This clonotype has just a few counts. The CDR3 loop reads CASRRGTGEKLFF. The CDR3 bases are TGTGCCAGCAGAAGAGGGACTGGTGAAAAACTGTTTTTT. The V call is TRBV7-2, the J call TRBJ1-4; D possibly corresponds to TRBD1 (5 bases). Germline loops: CDR1 SGHTA, CDR2 FQGNSA. The CDR3 sequence is 13 residues long. V lost 6 bases, J lost 7 bases, and 12 bases lay in between.